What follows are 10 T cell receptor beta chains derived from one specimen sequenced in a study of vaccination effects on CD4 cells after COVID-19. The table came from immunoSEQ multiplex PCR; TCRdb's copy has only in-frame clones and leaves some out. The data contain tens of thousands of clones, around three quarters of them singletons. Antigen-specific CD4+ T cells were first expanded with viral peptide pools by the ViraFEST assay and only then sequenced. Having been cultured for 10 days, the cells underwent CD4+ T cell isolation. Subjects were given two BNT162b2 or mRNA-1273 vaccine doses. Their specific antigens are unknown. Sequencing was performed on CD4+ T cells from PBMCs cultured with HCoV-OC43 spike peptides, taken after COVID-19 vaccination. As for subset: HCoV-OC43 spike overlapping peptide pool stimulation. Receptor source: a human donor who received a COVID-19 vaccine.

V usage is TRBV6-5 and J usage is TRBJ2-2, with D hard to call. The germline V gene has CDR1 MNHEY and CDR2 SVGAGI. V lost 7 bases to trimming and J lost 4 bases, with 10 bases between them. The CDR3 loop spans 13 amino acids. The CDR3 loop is CASIRLVTGELFF. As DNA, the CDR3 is TGTGCCAGCATTCGTCTGGTCACCGGGGAGCTGTTTTTT.

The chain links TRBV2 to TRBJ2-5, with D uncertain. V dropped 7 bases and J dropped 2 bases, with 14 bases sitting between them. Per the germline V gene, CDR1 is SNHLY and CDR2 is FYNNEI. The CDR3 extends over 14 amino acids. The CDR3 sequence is CASIVGEEQETQYF. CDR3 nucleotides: TGTGCCAGCATCGTCGGAGAAGAACAAGAGACCCAGTACTTC. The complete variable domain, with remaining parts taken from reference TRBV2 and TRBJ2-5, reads EPEVTQTPSHQVTQMGQEVILRCVPISNHLYFYWYRQILGQKVEFLVSFYNNEISEKSEIFDDQFSVERPDGSNFTLKIRSTKLEDSAMYFCASIVGEEQETQYFGPGTRLLVL.

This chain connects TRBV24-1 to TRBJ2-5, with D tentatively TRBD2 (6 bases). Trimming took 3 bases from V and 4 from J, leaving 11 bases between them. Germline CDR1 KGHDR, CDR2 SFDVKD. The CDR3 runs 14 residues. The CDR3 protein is CATSDPLGGETQYF. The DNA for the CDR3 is TGTGCCACCAGTGATCCCTTGGGGGGAGAGACCCAGTACTTC.

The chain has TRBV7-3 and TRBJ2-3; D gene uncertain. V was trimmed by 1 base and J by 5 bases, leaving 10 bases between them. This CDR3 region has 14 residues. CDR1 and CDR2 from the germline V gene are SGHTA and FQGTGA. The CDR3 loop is CASSLIGLGDTQYF. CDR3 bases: TGTGCCAGCAGCTTAATAGGGCTGGGAGATACGCAGTATTTT.

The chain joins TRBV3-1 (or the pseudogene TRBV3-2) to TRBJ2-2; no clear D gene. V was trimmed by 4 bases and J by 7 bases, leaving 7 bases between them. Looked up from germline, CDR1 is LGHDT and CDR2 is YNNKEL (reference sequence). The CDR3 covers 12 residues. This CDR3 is CASSRRLGELFF. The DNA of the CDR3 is TGTGCCAGCAGCCGACGGCTCGGGGAGCTGTTTTTT.

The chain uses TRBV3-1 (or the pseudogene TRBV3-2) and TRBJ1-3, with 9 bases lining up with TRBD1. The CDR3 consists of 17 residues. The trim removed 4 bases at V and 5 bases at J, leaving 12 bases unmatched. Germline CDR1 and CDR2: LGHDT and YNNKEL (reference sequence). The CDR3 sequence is CASSPRSTGGGRNTIYF. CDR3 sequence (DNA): TGTGCCAGCAGCCCCCGATCGACAGGGGGGGGGAGAAACACCATATATTTT.

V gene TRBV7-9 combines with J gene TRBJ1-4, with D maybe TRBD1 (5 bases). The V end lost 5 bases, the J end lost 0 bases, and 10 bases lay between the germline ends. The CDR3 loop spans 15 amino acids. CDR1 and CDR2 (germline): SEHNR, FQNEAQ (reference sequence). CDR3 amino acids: CASSPSTATNEKLFF. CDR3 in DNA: TGTGCCAGCAGCCCGTCGACAGCAACTAATGAAAAACTGTTTTTT.

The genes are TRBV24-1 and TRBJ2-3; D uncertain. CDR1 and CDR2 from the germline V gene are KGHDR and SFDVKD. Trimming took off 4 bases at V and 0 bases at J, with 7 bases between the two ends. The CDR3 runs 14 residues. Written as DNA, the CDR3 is TGTGCCACCAGTGACCGGCGCAGCACAGATACGCAGTATTTT. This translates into CATSDRRSTDTQYF.

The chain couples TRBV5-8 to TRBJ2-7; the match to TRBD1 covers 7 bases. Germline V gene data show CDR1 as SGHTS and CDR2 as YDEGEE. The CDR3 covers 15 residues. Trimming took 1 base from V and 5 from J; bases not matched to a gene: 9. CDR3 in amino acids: CASSLYGTVGHEQYV. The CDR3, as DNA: TGTGCCAGCAGCTTGTACGGGACAGTTGGCCACGAGCAGTACGTC.

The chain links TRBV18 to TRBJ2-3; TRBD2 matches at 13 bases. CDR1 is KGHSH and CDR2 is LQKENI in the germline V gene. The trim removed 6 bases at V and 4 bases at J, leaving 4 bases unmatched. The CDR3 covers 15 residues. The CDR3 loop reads CASSPGTSGADTQYF. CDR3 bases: TGTGCCAGCTCCCCCGGGACTAGCGGGGCAGATACGCAGTATTTT. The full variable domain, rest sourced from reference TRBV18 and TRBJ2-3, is NAGVMQNPRHLVRRRGQEARLRCSPMKGHSHVYWYRQLPEEGLKFMVYLQKENIIDESGMPKERFSAEFPKEGPSILRIQQVVRGDSAAYFCASSPGTSGADTQYFGPGTRLTVL.